A single sample gave rise to the 22 T cell receptor beta chains below, sequenced in a study of blood T cell repertoires in COVID-19. The repertoire was sequenced with immunoSEQ multiplex PCR; TCRdb's copy has only in-frame clones and lacks some. This sample yields about 170,000 clones, of which roughly 86% are seen a single time; about 2.7% belongs to the top ten. Sequenced: peripheral blood. The receptor source for this set is a woman of 80 years or more with COVID-19, enrolled during active disease.

The chain joins TRBV30 to TRBJ2-1; 8 bases are shared with TRBD2. The length of the CDR3 is 15 residues. J lost 7 bases, V lost 4 bases, and 12 bases had no gene match. Germline V gene data show CDR1 as GTSNPN and CDR2 as SVGIG (reference sequence). The CDR3 spells CAWMLGSGVVNEQFF. The CDR3 region has the DNA TGTGCCTGGATGTTAGGTAGCGGGGTCGTAAATGAGCAGTTCTTC.

The genes are TRBV7-3 and TRBJ1-1; D remains ambiguous. The germline gives CDR1 SGHTA, CDR2 FQGTGA. The V end lost 5 bases, the J end lost 0 bases, and 10 bases lay between the germline ends. CDR3 length: 14 residues. The CDR3 DNA is TGTGCCAGCAGCCGGTGGACTCTGAACACTGAAGCTTTCTTT. Its protein is CASSRWTLNTEAFF. Full variable domain (outside the CDR3, taken from reference TRBV7-3 and TRBJ1-1): GAGVSQTPSNKVTEKGKYVELRCDPISGHTALYWYRQSLGQGPEFLIYFQGTGAADDSGLPNDRFFAVRPEGSVSTLKIQRTERGDSAVYLCASSRWTLNTEAFFGQGTRLTVV.

The chain carries TRBV2 and TRBJ1-1, with 7 bases matching TRBD1. The CDR3 consists of 14 residues. Trimming removed 10 bases from V and 2 bases from J; junction bases left unmatched: 10. The germline V gene has CDR1 SNHLY and CDR2 FYNNEI. The CDR3 region is CANTRGTRNTEAFF. As DNA, the CDR3 is TGTGCCAACACCAGGGGGACCCGAAACACTGAAGCTTTCTTT.

The CDR3 spells CASSLKEAGAGNEQFF. DNA of the CDR3: TGTGCCAGCAGCTTAAAAGAGGCGGGGGCCGGCAATGAGCAGTTCTTC. The chain is built from TRBV13 and TRBJ2-1; tentatively, D is TRBD2 (7 bases). This CDR3 comprises 16 residues. Germline V gene lookup returns CDR1 PRHDT and CDR2 FYEKMQ (reference sequence). V lost 2 bases, J lost 6 bases, and 17 bases lay in between. Full variable domain (outside the CDR3, taken from reference TRBV13 and TRBJ2-1): AAGVIQSPRHLIKEKRETATLKCYPIPRHDTVYWYQQGPGQDPQFLISFYEKMQSDKGSIPDRFSAQQFSDYHSELNMSSLELGDSALYFCASSLKEAGAGNEQFFGPGTRLTVL.

The chain has TRBV11-2 and TRBJ2-3; TRBD1 might be the D (6 bases). The CDR3 has 15 residues. Germline CDR1 is SGHAT and CDR2 is FQNNGV. With 5 bases removed from V and 1 base from J, the gap between germline ends came to 13 bases. The CDR3 DNA reads TGTGCCAGCAGCCCCTCTTGGGGGCGCACAGATACGCAGTATTTT. It codes for CASSPSWGRTDTQYF.

The rearrangement links TRBV18 to TRBJ1-6; 8 nucleotides agree with TRBD1. The CDR3 covers 15 residues. Germline CDR1 KGHSH, CDR2 LQKENI. With V trimmed by 3 bases and J by 7 bases, 5 bases remained unmatched. CDR3 region: CASSPMTGANSPLHF. DNA for the CDR3: TGTGCCAGCTCACCCATGACAGGGGCGAATTCACCCCTCCACTTT.

J is TRBJ1-5 and V is TRBV30; D is ambiguous. This CDR3 comprises 13 residues. Germline V gene data show CDR1 as GTSNPN and CDR2 as SVGIG (reference sequence). The ends were cut back, 3 bases at V and 0 bases at J, with 6 bases in the middle. The CDR3 loop is CAWSRDSNQPQHF. CDR3 sequence (DNA): TGTGCCTGGAGCCGGGATAGCAATCAGCCCCAGCATTTT. Together with reference TRBV30 and TRBJ1-5, the CDR3 gives the full variable domain: SQTIHQWPATLVQPVGSPLSLECTVEGTSNPNLYWYRQAAGRGLQLLFYSVGIGQISSEVPQNLSASRPQDRQFILSSKKLLLSDSGFYLCAWSRDSNQPQHFGDGTRLSIL.

The chain carries TRBV4-2 and TRBJ2-3, with D hard to call. V was shortened by 1 base and J by 2 bases, with 10 bases between the two germline ends. CDR3 size: 15 residues. Germline CDR1 LGHNA, CDR2 YNFKEQ. The chain's CDR3 is CASSQVGANTDTQYF. CDR3 nucleotide sequence: TGTGCCAGCAGCCAAGTGGGCGCTAACACAGATACGCAGTATTTT.

The chain carries TRBV7-9 and TRBJ1-2; 7 bases agree with TRBD1. The V and J ends lost 1 base and 6 bases, in that order; junction bases with no gene match: 8. The CDR3 has 15 amino acids. Per germline, CDR1 SEHNR and CDR2 FQNEAQ (reference sequence). CDR3 amino acids: CASSLGAGQVNGYTF. In nucleotides, the CDR3 is TGTGCCAGCAGCTTAGGGGCAGGACAGGTGAATGGCTACACCTTC.

This clone was seen a few times. The V and J genes are TRBV21-1 and TRBJ1-2; TRBD1, the D gene given by the table, was not confirmed from the DNA. TRBV21-1 is listed as a pseudogene. This CDR3 region has 16 residues. The CDR3 sequence is CASSKPGPGLGYGYTF. As DNA, the CDR3 is TGTGCCAGCAGCAAACCCGGCCCAGGGCTTGGCTATGGCTACACCTTC.

The chain combines TRBV9 with TRBJ2-1; 8 bases line up with TRBD2. The V segment lost 0 bases and the J segment 6 bases; nucleotides outside the gene matches: 5. CDR3 size: 15 residues. In germline, CDR1 is SGDLS, CDR2 YYNGEE. The CDR3 protein is CASSVVGGEGNEQFF. The CDR3 DNA reads as TGTGCCAGCAGCGTAGTCGGGGGGGAAGGCAATGAGCAGTTCTTC.

The chain employs TRBV23-1 and TRBJ2-5; perhaps TRBD2 as D (7 bases). TRBV23-1 is known as an ORF, though its function is uncertain. V lost 6 bases and J 0 bases, leaving 20 bases between the germline ends. The CDR3 runs 17 residues. DNA for the CDR3: TGCGCCAGCAGAATTAGGGGGAGGGTCGGTCACCAAGAGACCCAGTACTTC. It specifies CASRIRGRVGHQETQYF.

This chain uses TRBV6-4 with TRBJ2-1; 8 positions match TRBD1. With V trimmed by 8 bases and J by 13 bases, 16 bases remained unmatched. The CDR3 is made up of 14 amino acids. The germline V gene encodes CDR1 MRHNA and CDR2 SNTAGT. The CDR3 DNA sequence: TGTGCCAGCCCAATGCATCACCTAGGACAGGGTCAGTTCTTC. The encoded protein is CASPMHHLGQGQFF.

The rearrangement joins TRBV5-5 to TRBJ1-1; 9 nucleotides match TRBD1. Germline V lookup: CDR1 SGHKS, CDR2 YYEKEE (reference sequence). The V and J ends lost 0 bases and 3 bases, in that order; junction bases with no gene match: 3. CDR3 length: 15 residues. Written as DNA, the CDR3 is TGTGCCAGCAGCTTGGCCGGGACAGGGTACACTGAAGCTTTCTTT. Translating gives CASSLAGTGYTEAFF.

The chain carries TRBV11-2 and TRBJ1-2; perhaps TRBD1 as D (5 bases). Trimming took 0 bases from V and 4 from J, leaving 12 bases between them. This CDR3 comprises 15 residues. Germline V gene lookup returns CDR1 SGHAT and CDR2 FQNNGV. In DNA form, the CDR3 reads TGTGCCAGCAGCTTAGATTTAGCAGGGATCTATGGCTACACCTTC. It translates to CASSLDLAGIYGYTF. Full variable domain (missing parts from reference TRBV11-2 and TRBJ1-2): EAGVAQSPRYKIIEKRQSVAFWCNPISGHATLYWYQQILGQGPKLLIQFQNNGVVDDSQLPKDRFSAERLKGVDSTLKIQPAKLEDSAVYLCASSLDLAGIYGYTFGSGTRLTVV.

The chain employs TRBV28 and TRBJ2-3; perhaps TRBD2 as D (5 bases). In germline, CDR1 is MDHEN, CDR2 SYDVKM. This CDR3 is 18 amino acids long. V lost 3 bases, J lost 2 bases, and 21 bases lay in between. CDR3 sequence: CASSFREGRPTFTDTQYF. The CDR3 DNA reads TGTGCCAGCAGTTTTCGTGAGGGCAGACCAACTTTCACAGATACGCAGTATTTT.

The rearrangement joins TRBV7-2 to TRBJ1-3; D is undetermined. CDR3 length: 14 residues. Looked up from germline, CDR1 is SGHTA and CDR2 is FQGNSA. V was trimmed by 0 bases and J by 4 bases, leaving 7 bases between them. CDR3 residues: CASSLAANGNTIYF. DNA for the CDR3: TGTGCCAGCAGCTTAGCGGCCAACGGAAACACCATATATTTT. Drawing the rest from reference TRBV7-2 and TRBJ1-3, the complete variable domain is GAGVSQSPSNKVTEKGKDVELRCDPISGHTALYWYRQSLGQGLEFLIYFQGNSAPDKSGLPSDRFSAERTGGSVSTLTIQRTQQEDSAVYLCASSLAANGNTIYFGEGSWLTVV.

This sequence joins TRBV5-1 and TRBJ1-4; TRBD1 might be the D (5 bases). Germline V gives CDR1 SGHRS, CDR2 YFSETQ. The CDR3 totals 14 residues. V lost 4 bases and J 7 bases, leaving 14 bases between the germline ends. The CDR3, as DNA: TGCGCCAGCAGCAGAGTACAGGATACTGAAAAACTGTTTTTT. Translated, it gives CASSRVQDTEKLFF.

The V and J genes are TRBV28 and TRBJ2-7; 10 nucleotides line up with TRBD1. The CDR3 runs 16 residues. Trimming removed 3 bases from V and 2 bases from J; junction bases left unmatched: 7. The germline V gene encodes CDR1 MDHEN and CDR2 SYDVKM. The CDR3 here is CASSFPRQGAPYEQYF. CDR3 nucleotides: TGTGCCAGCAGTTTTCCGAGACAGGGGGCTCCCTACGAGCAGTACTTC.

J is TRBJ1-1 and V is TRBV5-1; no firm D call. The CDR3 consists of 13 residues. Germline V CDR1 and CDR2: SGHRS, YFSETQ. Trimming removed 5 bases at V and 3 bases at J, with 11 bases between. CDR3 amino acids: CASRLNGDTEAFF. In DNA, the CDR3 is TGCGCCAGCAGACTGAACGGGGACACTGAAGCTTTCTTT.

The chain joins TRBV4-1 to TRBJ1-2; maybe TRBD1 (5 bases). The CDR3 runs 16 residues. Trimming removed 1 base from V and 6 bases from J, with 18 bases in between. Per germline, CDR1 MGHRA and CDR2 YSYEKL. The CDR3 spells CASSQVGRAALDGYTF. CDR3 DNA sequence: TGCGCCAGCAGCCAAGTTGGCAGGGCCGCTTTAGATGGCTACACCTTC.

The rearrangement joins TRBV7-2 to TRBJ1-1; 9 bases are shared with TRBD1. CDR1 and CDR2 from the germline V gene are SGHTA and FQGNSA. The length of the CDR3 is 16 residues. After removal of 6 bases from V and 1 base from J, the junction contained 9 bases not matched to a gene. CDR3 region: CASRSGTGRGNTEAFF. The CDR3 DNA follows: TGTGCCAGCAGATCCGGGACAGGGAGGGGGAACACTGAAGCTTTCTTT.